The T cell receptor beta chain described here comes from a study of a mutant IDH1 vaccine in newly diagnosed glioma. For the study at large: The therapy given earlier, which was standard therapy, consisted of radiotherapy, temozolomide, or both, and most of the patients received both.

Germline V gives CDR1 MNHEY, CDR2 SVGAGI. V lost 6 bases, J lost 1 base, and 6 bases lay in between. CDR3 size: 12 residues. Notes on this clone: Its matching antigen is unknown.

Time point: week 11, during vaccination. The investigators gave 300 ug of mutant IDH1 20-mer peptide in each vaccine dose, together with topical imiquimod. Only in-frame clones appear in the TCRdb table, and some are missing; sequencing was by immunoSEQ multiplex PCR. The data hold around 66,000 clones, with 80% observed a single time. This sequence was found in a man aged 50 or older with glioma. The sample was PBMCs, taken from a glioma patient whose treatment included an IDH1 peptide vaccine. V gene TRBV6-5 combines with J gene TRBJ2-5; D gene ambiguous. The CDR3 region is CASRSGQETQYF. CDR3 bases: TGTGCCAGCAGGTCCGGCCAAGAGACCCAGTACTTC.